This entry features one T cell receptor (beta chain) sequence. Original data processing: By means of reference gene primer amplification, nucleated cell counts were estimated. TCRdb's copy holds only in-frame clones and misses some; the assay was immunoSEQ multiplex PCR. For V, J and clone size, that table is used; D and trimming come from the DNA. The sample records 150,000 to 200,000 clones, 85% being singletons. The record originates from a study of blood T cell repertoires in COVID-19. Overall study context: Samples of COVID-19 (acute and convalescent) were obtained from the United States, Italy and Spain. PBMCs, B-cell-depleted T cells, or T cells were the source of the cDNA or gDNA that made up the material.

The V and J ends lost 6 bases and 1 base, in that order; junction bases with no gene match: 5. CDR3 length: 13 amino acids. Germline assignment: CDR1 GTSNPN and CDR2 SVGIG (reference sequence). The sequencing input was peripheral blood. The chain joins TRBV30 to TRBJ1-2; TRBD1 matches 7 bases. This receptor was identified in a human donor with acute or convalescent COVID-19. The donor label of this sample is uncertain. In DNA form, the CDR3 reads TGTGCCTGCATTGACAGGGTTAACTATGGCTACACCTTC. It is translated as CACIDRVNYGYTF.